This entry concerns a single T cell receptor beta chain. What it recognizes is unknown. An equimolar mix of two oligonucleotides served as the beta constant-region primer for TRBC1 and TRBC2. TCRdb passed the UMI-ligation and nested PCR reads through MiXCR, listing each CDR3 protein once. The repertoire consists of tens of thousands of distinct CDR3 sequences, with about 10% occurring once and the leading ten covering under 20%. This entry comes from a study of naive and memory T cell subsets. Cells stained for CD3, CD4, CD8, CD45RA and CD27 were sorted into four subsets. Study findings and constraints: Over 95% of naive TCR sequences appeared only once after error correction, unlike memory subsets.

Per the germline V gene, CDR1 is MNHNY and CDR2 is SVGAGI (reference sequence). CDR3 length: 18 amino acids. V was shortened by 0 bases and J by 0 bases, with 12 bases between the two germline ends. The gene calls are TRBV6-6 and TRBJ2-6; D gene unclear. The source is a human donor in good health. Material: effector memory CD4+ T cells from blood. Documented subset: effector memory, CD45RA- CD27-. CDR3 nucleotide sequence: TGTGCCAGCAGTTACTCAACGTTAACAGTCTCTGGGGCCAACGTCCTGACTTTC. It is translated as CASSYSTLTVSGANVLTF.